These 32 T cell receptor beta chains share one sample of origin, sequenced in a study of OX40 agonist ivuxolimab in advanced cancers. Libraries were prepared by immunoSEQ multiplex PCR; TCRdb keeps only in-frame clonotypes and omits some of them. Seen here are around 60,000 clones, approximately 80% observed once, and the top ten hold around 2%. The source was CD4+ or CD8+ T cells sorted from blood, collected in a trial of the OX40 agonist ivuxolimab. These receptors all stem from an adult with an advanced solid tumor such as melanoma, head and neck, liver or kidney cancer.

J is TRBJ2-1 and V is TRBV10-3; 14 bases agree with TRBD2. The CDR3 spans 16 residues. V was clipped by 4 bases and J by 9 bases; unmatched bases: 8. CDR1 ENHRY and CDR2 SYGVKD come from the germline V gene. The CDR3 is CAISGLAGGPVSEQFF. In DNA form, the CDR3 reads TGTGCCATCAGTGGACTAGCGGGAGGGCCCGTCAGTGAGCAGTTCTTC.

The V and J genes are TRBV11-2 and TRBJ2-5; D is perhaps TRBD2 (6 bases). The DNA end is more similar to TRBJ2-7, so the J call may be wrong. Germline assignment: CDR1 SGHAT and CDR2 FQNNGV. There are 15 residues in the CDR3. CDR3 in amino acids: CASSLRGSIPYEQYF. The CDR3 DNA follows: TGTGCCAGCAGCTTGCGGGGCAGTATTCCCTACGAGCAGTACTTC.

This clone occurred a few times. The chain employs TRBV5-1 and TRBJ2-3; D perhaps matches TRBD2 (5 bases). Trimming shortened V by 0 bases and J by 2 bases, and 7 bases separated the two germline ends. Germline-derived CDR1 and CDR2 are SGHRS and YFSETQ. CDR3 length: 14 residues. The CDR3 coding sequence is TGCGCCAGCAGCTTGGCCCGGGACACAGATACGCAGTATTTT. Translated: CASSLARDTDTQYF.

The V call is TRBV18, the J call TRBJ1-3; maybe TRBD1 (5 bases). The V and J ends lost 2 bases and 4 bases respectively, with 9 bases between them. CDR1 and CDR2 from the germline V gene are KGHSH and LQKENI. The CDR3 covers 14 residues. CDR3: CASSPAGSGNTIYF. CDR3 nucleotides: TGTGCCAGCTCACCAGCAGGGTCAGGAAACACCATATATTTT.

The rearrangement links TRBV10-3 to TRBJ2-2; possible D gene TRBD1, 5 bases. V was clipped by 3 bases and J by 7 bases, with 9 bases between them. The CDR3 runs to 13 residues. Germline CDR1 and CDR2: ENHRY and SYGVKD. CDR3 residues: CAISDRDGGELFF. In nucleotides, the CDR3 is TGTGCCATCAGTGACAGGGATGGCGGGGAGCTGTTTTTT.

V usage is TRBV6-5 and J usage is TRBJ1-1; TRBD1 aligns across 7 bases. CDR1 is MNHEY, CDR2 SVGAGI, per germline. This CDR3 is 15 amino acids long. After removal of 8 bases from V and 4 bases from J, the junction contained 13 bases not matched to a gene. The CDR3 nucleotides are TGTGCCAGCTCCCACCGCGAGGGGGCAGTCACTGAAGCTTTCTTT. Translating it yields CASSHREGAVTEAFF.

The chain uses TRBV5-1 and TRBJ1-6, with 10 bases lining up with TRBD1. The germline V gene encodes CDR1 SGHRS and CDR2 YFSETQ. The length of the CDR3 is 15 residues. V lost 5 bases and J lost 14; bases outside the gene matches: 13. This chain's CDR3 is CASSTIPGQGSTLHF. The CDR3 region has the DNA TGCGCCAGCAGTACCATTCCGGGACAGGGGTCCACCCTCCACTTT.

The table lists this clone with a count of one. The chain recombines TRBV25-1 with TRBJ2-1; 7 bases map to TRBD2. Germline values: CDR1 MGHDK, CDR2 SYGVNS. Trimming removed 7 bases from V and 4 bases from J; junction bases left unmatched: 7. The CDR3 totals 14 residues. The CDR3 region is CASTGTNIYNEQFF. In DNA, the CDR3 is TGTGCCAGCACCGGGACTAACATATACAATGAGCAGTTCTTC.

The rearrangement joins TRBV7-3 to TRBJ2-2, with 7 bases that match TRBD2. The junction had 3 bases not matched to a gene; V was cut back by 4 bases and J by 4 bases. From germline, CDR1 is SGHTA and CDR2 FQGTGA. The CDR3 is 14 residues long. CDR3 coding DNA: TGTGCCAGCAGCTCGGGACTATTCACCGGGGAGCTGTTTTTT. Its translation: CASSSGLFTGELFF. Variable domain in full (rest from reference TRBV7-3 and TRBJ2-2): GAGVSQTPSNKVTEKGKYVELRCDPISGHTALYWYRQSLGQGPEFLIYFQGTGAADDSGLPNDRFFAVRPEGSVSTLKIQRTERGDSAVYLCASSSGLFTGELFFGEGSRLTVL.

The J gene is TRBJ1-5, the V gene TRBV10-1, with 7 bases matching TRBD1. CDR1 and CDR2 (germline): WNHNN, SYGVQD (reference sequence). With V trimmed by 6 bases and J by 8 bases, 13 bases remained unmatched. The CDR3 has 15 amino acids. Here the CDR3 DNA reads TGCGCCAGCAGAACCGACAGGGATCCCTCCAAGCCCCAGCATTTT. Protein sequence: CASRTDRDPSKPQHF.

The chain combines TRBV4-3 with TRBJ2-5, with a weak D call TRBD2 (6 bases). CDR1 LGHNA and CDR2 YSLEER come from the germline V gene. This CDR3 contains 14 residues. Trimming removed 2 bases at V and 5 bases at J, with 12 bases between. The DNA for the CDR3 is TGCGCCAGCAGCCAACGGTATAGCGGTGAGACCCAGTACTTC. This codes for CASSQRYSGETQYF.

The rearrangement links TRBV10-1 to TRBJ2-1; 13 positions agree with TRBD2. The V segment lost 10 bases and the J segment 6 bases; nucleotides outside the gene matches: 9. Germline V gene data show CDR1 as WNHNN and CDR2 as SYGVQD (reference sequence). CDR3 size: 15 residues. CDR3 in DNA: TGCGCCACTTCGAAACGGACTAGCGGGAGCAATGAGCAGTTCTTC. It yields the protein CATSKRTSGSNEQFF.

This chain uses TRBV9 with TRBJ2-2; TRBD1 agrees at 7 bases. This CDR3 has 17 residues. From germline, CDR1 is SGDLS and CDR2 YYNGEE. The V gene end was trimmed by 1 base and the J gene end by 0 bases; junction bases not matched to a gene: 6. CDR3 amino acids: CASSVMGQPSNTGELFF. The CDR3 bases are TGTGCCAGCAGCGTAATGGGACAGCCTTCGAACACCGGGGAGCTGTTTTTT.

This chain uses TRBV6-6 with TRBJ1-5, with TRBD1 matching 8 bases. Per the germline V gene, CDR1 is MNHNY and CDR2 is SVGAGI (reference sequence). This CDR3 is 14 amino acids long. The V gene end was trimmed by 2 bases and the J gene end by 9 bases; junction bases not matched to a gene: 6. Here the CDR3 DNA reads TGTGCCAGCAGTTACGGACAGGGCAATGGGCCCCAGCATTTT. Translated: CASSYGQGNGPQHF.

The chain links TRBV12-5 to TRBJ1-1; TRBD1 aligns across 7 bases. CDR3 length equals 14 residues. The J segment lost 2 bases and the V segment lost 5 bases, leaving 5 bases of the junction unmatched. The germline V gene encodes CDR1 LGHNT and CDR2 FRNRAP. CDR3 nucleotides: TGTGCTAGTGGTGTCCAGGGGGGAAACACTGAAGCTTTCTTT. Amino acid sequence: CASGVQGGNTEAFF. Looking up the rest from reference TRBV12-5 and TRBJ1-1 gives the full variable domain: DARVTQTPRHKVTEMGQEVTMRCQPILGHNTVFWYRQTMMQGLELLAYFRNRAPLDDSGMPKDRFSAEMPDATLATLKIQPSEPRDSAVYFCASGVQGGNTEAFFGQGTRLTVV.

The chain recombines TRBV19 with TRBJ2-1; 14 nucleotides agree with TRBD2. The ends lost 4 bases at V and 2 bases at J; junction bases unmatched: 7. CDR3 size: 18 residues. Germline V gene sequence: CDR1 LNHDA, CDR2 SQIVND (reference sequence). CDR3 DNA: TGTGCCAGTAGTACGACAGGGACTAGCGGGAGTCCCTACAATGAGCAGTTCTTC. This gives the protein CASSTTGTSGSPYNEQFF.

This clone was counted only a few times. This chain links TRBV2 with TRBJ1-4, with D maybe TRBD1 (5 bases). The CDR3 is 13 amino acids. The V end lost 8 bases, the J end lost 4 bases, and 11 bases lay between the germline ends. CDR1 and CDR2 from the germline V gene are SNHLY and FYNNEI. CDR3 loop: CASRTFDNEKLFF. For the CDR3, the DNA is TGTGCCAGCCGGACATTCGATAATGAAAAACTGTTTTTT.

This rearrangement joins TRBV5-4 to TRBJ2-1; 12 positions match TRBD2. This CDR3 comprises 16 residues. V lost 5 bases and J lost 2; bases outside the gene matches: 5. CDR1 and CDR2 from the germline V gene are SGHNT and YYREEE (reference sequence). CDR3 amino acids: CASSRGLAGTYNEQFF. For the CDR3, the DNA is TGTGCCAGCAGTCGTGGACTAGCGGGGACCTACAATGAGCAGTTCTTC.

As for this clone: This specimen includes other DNA sequences encoding the same CDR3. The chain employs TRBV29-1 and TRBJ2-3; the D is unclear. Trimming removed 3 bases from V and 2 bases from J, with 0 bases in between. This CDR3 is 10 amino acids long. Germline V gene sequence: CDR1 SQVTM, CDR2 ANQGSEA. CDR3 sequence (DNA): TGCAGCGTTGACACAGATACGCAGTATTTT. Amino acids: CSVDTDTQYF.

This sequence joins TRBV27 and TRBJ1-1; D call uncertain. Germline CDR1 reads MNHEY; CDR2 reads SMNVEV (reference sequence). This CDR3 comprises 14 residues. Deletions cut 3 bases from V and 1 base from J, with 9 bases between. DNA for the CDR3: TGTGCCAGCAGTTTTATTTCCGGGAACACTGAAGCTTTCTTT. This gives the protein CASSFISGNTEAFF.

This clone ranks as medium-sized. A read error may produce the germline difference seen at one junction end. The gene calls are TRBV7-9 and TRBJ1-1; no clear D gene. The CDR3 is made up of 12 amino acids. Germline loops: CDR1 SEHNR, CDR2 FQNEAQ (reference sequence). DNA for the CDR3: TGTGCCAGCAGCCATATGAAGACTGAAGCTTTCTTT. It translates to CASSHMKTEAFF.

V is TRBV27 and J is TRBJ1-3, with 7 bases aligning to TRBD1. The trim removed 5 bases at V and 0 bases at J, leaving 7 bases unmatched. The CDR3 is 16 residues long. Germline V gives CDR1 MNHEY, CDR2 SMNVEV (reference sequence). The CDR3 coding sequence is TGTGCCAGCAGTCCCCGATGGGACAGCTCTGGAAACACCATATATTTT. It encodes CASSPRWDSSGNTIYF.

The rearrangement uses TRBV19 and TRBJ1-1, with 8 bases that match TRBD1. Trimming removed 2 bases from V and 1 base from J; junction bases left unmatched: 9. Germline V gene sequence: CDR1 LNHDA, CDR2 SQIVND (reference sequence). CDR3 length: 17 residues. CDR3 protein: CASSITRLDRANTEAFF. The CDR3 DNA reads TGTGCCAGTAGTATAACTCGTTTGGACAGGGCGAACACTGAAGCTTTCTTT.

The chain carries TRBV9 and TRBJ1-2; D gene unclear. The CDR3 has 13 amino acids. V lost 4 bases and J 6 bases, leaving 13 bases between the germline ends. Germline CDR1 is SGDLS and CDR2 is YYNGEE. The CDR3 DNA reads as TGTGCCAGCAGCCCCCAGGTCCGAGATGGCTACACCTTC. Its protein is CASSPQVRDGYTF.

V usage is TRBV5-1 and J usage is TRBJ2-1, with 7 bases lining up with TRBD2. Germline V gene sequence: CDR1 SGHRS, CDR2 YFSETQ. This CDR3 has 15 amino acids. The V gene end was trimmed by 10 bases and the J gene end by 4 bases; junction bases not matched to a gene: 14. The chain's CDR3 is CACTWGGALYNEQFF. The DNA of the CDR3 is TGCGCCTGTACATGGGGAGGGGCTTTATACAATGAGCAGTTCTTC.

This clone has a single count. The V and J genes are TRBV4-3 and TRBJ1-4; D ambiguous. Germline V lookup: CDR1 LGHNA, CDR2 YSLEER. The CDR3 runs to 13 residues. The V and J ends lost 0 bases and 8 bases respectively, with 7 bases between them. The CDR3 spells CASSQDETEKLFF. For the CDR3, the DNA is TGCGCCAGCAGCCAAGATGAGACGGAAAAACTGTTTTTT.

The chain employs TRBV27 and TRBJ1-5; D gene unclear. Germline V gene lookup returns CDR1 MNHEY and CDR2 SMNVEV (reference sequence). This CDR3 contains 13 residues. V shed 0 bases and J shed 3 bases, with 3 bases lying between them. CDR3 in DNA: TGTGCCAGCAGTTTATCGTACAATCAGCCCCAGCATTTT. Its translation is CASSLSYNQPQHF.

This clone has only a few counts. The CDR3 sequence: CASSRRLAGEQYF. The CDR3 DNA is TGTGCCAGCAGCCGAAGACTAGCAGGCGAGCAGTACTTC. This chain connects TRBV5-8 to TRBJ2-7; 7 bases are a match to TRBD2. Per the germline V gene, CDR1 is SGHTS and CDR2 is YDEGEE. The length of the CDR3 is 13 residues. Trimming took 4 bases from V and 6 from J; bases not matched to a gene: 7.

Only a few counts were recorded for this clone. This chain joins TRBV2 and TRBJ2-3; D not resolved. Trimming stripped 11 bases from V and 10 bases from J, with 22 bases between. CDR1 and CDR2 (germline): SNHLY, FYNNEI. The CDR3 is 13 residues long. The CDR3 DNA reads TGTGCCGGTTCCTCGGGTCCGGTCGGATCGCAGTATTTT. It is translated as CAGSSGPVGSQYF.

This clone was picked up one time. The chain combines TRBV27 with TRBJ2-7; 7 nucleotides match TRBD1. In germline, CDR1 is MNHEY, CDR2 SMNVEV (reference sequence). V was clipped by 6 bases and J by 5 bases; unmatched bases: 10. The CDR3 runs 14 residues. CDR3 residues: CASRRQTGLHEQYF. In DNA, the CDR3 is TGTGCCAGCAGGAGACAGACAGGGCTCCACGAGCAGTACTTC.

The V and J genes are TRBV5-1 and TRBJ2-1; 8 nucleotides match TRBD1. The CDR3 length is 14 residues. V gave up 0 bases and J gave up 12 bases; unmatched junction bases: 8. CDR1 and CDR2 (germline): SGHRS, YFSETQ. CDR3 sequence reads: CASSLGDRSMVQFF. The CDR3 DNA sequence: TGCGCCAGCAGCTTGGGGGACAGGTCAATGGTGCAGTTCTTC.

The chain recombines TRBV5-1 with TRBJ1-1; 9 bases are shared with TRBD1. V dropped 7 bases and J dropped 1; count of bases not matched to a gene: 8. The CDR3 is 15 amino acids. Germline lookup yields CDR1 SGHRS and CDR2 YFSETQ. CDR3 coding DNA: TGCGCCAGCTACGCTCCGGGACAGGGGAACACTGAAGCTTTCTTT. It encodes CASYAPGQGNTEAFF. Full variable domain (outside the CDR3, taken from reference TRBV5-1 and TRBJ1-1): KAGVTQTPRYLIKTRGQQVTLSCSPISGHRSVSWYQQTPGQGLQFLFEYFSETQRNKGNFPGRFSGRQFSNSRSEMNVSTLELGDSALYLCASYAPGQGNTEAFFGQGTRLTVV.